This T cell receptor beta chain appears in the sequencing data of a study of T-cell reconstitution after alpha-beta-depleted transplantation in children (dated by TCRdb to about 2016). Some background on the complete study: Using TCR repertoire profiling, the study followed T-cell immune reconstitution in a quantitative way in children after TCRalphabeta/CD19-depleted allogeneic hematopoietic cell transplantation. Findings and caveats that apply to the study as a whole: Apparently early alphabetaT-cell count recovery about two months after transplant reportedly relied on only several hundred rapidly expanded clones derived from non-depleted graft cells. In some patients, the high TCRbeta diversity seen at day 60 was put down to recipient T cells and intrathymic progenitors that had survived conditioning. Over subsequent months, a decline in hyperexpanded clone frequencies was noted, and after one year, T-cell counts and TCRbeta diversity were mostly ascribed to newly produced T cells.

Preparation of the library involved PCR. TCRdb names Illumina HiSeq 2500 as the instrument used. To normalize quantification of the TCRbeta repertoire, the TCR libraries were built with molecular barcoding that relied on unique molecular identifiers. The public reads were quality trimmed at Q25 with fastp and then assembled into clones with MiXCR by TCRdb, keeping productive beta chains. Identical CDR3 protein sequences are pooled into one entry, listed with their most common genes and DNA. Counted in this sample were some 350,000 distinct CDR3 sequences; roughly 15% of them appeared once. About 41% of the sample goes to the ten largest clones. The treatment or condition label here, explained by the study, means: allogeneic hematopoietic cell transplantation with graft depleted of TCRalphabeta T cells and CD19 B cells. The children who served as transplant recipients had been given grafts of TCRalphabeta/CD19-depleted allogeneic hematopoietic cells.

About this clonotype: Its antigen has not been determined. No base quality information exists; no much larger clone differs at one position.

The CDR3 spans 15 residues, from the cysteine through the phenylalanine. Here the CDR3 DNA is all that survives: 45 bases in frame from base 1. The V end gives up 3 bases and the J end 3 bases, leaving 6 bases in the junction not matched to a gene. The rearrangement joined TRBV12-3 or TRBV12-4 to TRBJ2-3; TRBD1 fits 7 bases in the junction. This material consisted of PBMCs, mostly from graft donor cells, taken 360 days after TCRalphabeta/CD19-depleted stem cell transplant. This clonotype was obtained from a male patient between 2 and 10 years old who had a stem cell transplant for acute lymphoblastic leukemia, so the T cells may come from the graft donor. In nucleotide form, the sequence is TGTGCCAGCAGTTTCCTGGGACAGCGAACAGATACGCAGTATTTT. Its product reads: CASSFLGQRTDTQYF.